These T cell receptor beta chains were read from a single sample in a study of PD-L1 blockade in urothelial cancer. Method: immunoSEQ multiplex PCR; TCRdb's copy keeps in-frame clones and lacks some. Among about 95,000 clones, around 90% were seen once, and the ten largest hold around 1.6%. The sequenced sample was PBMCs, obtained around atezolizumab (anti-PD-L1) treatment. The receptors were gathered from a man in his 60s with urothelial cancer. Both conserved end residues are part of each CDR3. The order of the fields is D gene, J gene, V gene, clone size, CDR3 protein, CDR3 DNA. The D gene is left open where the match is weak. Some rows mark clone size as missing; the rest say once, few, many or name a class of expanded clone.

. TRBJ1-4 TRBV9 once CASSEQGSGEKLFF TGTGCCAGCAGCGAACAGGGATCCGGCGAAAAACTGTTTTTT
TRBD1 TRBJ2-5 TRBV5-1 . CASRSEGAETQYF TGCGCCAGCCGAAGTGAGGGGGCGGAGACCCAGTACTTC
TRBD2 TRBJ2-3 TRBV6-5 . CASSYSSRGGWDTQYF TGTGCCAGCAGTTACTCGTCCCGGGGGGGCTGGGATACGCAGTATTTT
TRBD2 TRBJ2-3 TRBV2 . CASRGASGGASTDTQYF TGTGCCAGCCGGGGGGCTAGCGGGGGGGCTAGCACAGATACGCAGTATTTT
TRBD1 TRBJ1-4 TRBV11-2 . CASSRGTGPEKLFF TGTGCCAGTAGCAGAGGGACAGGGCCTGAAAAACTGTTTTTT
. TRBJ2-7 TRBV7-8 . CASSLPGNPYEQYF TGTGCCAGCAGCTTGCCAGGGAATCCCTACGAGCAGTACTTC
TRBD2 TRBJ2-1 TRBV5-5 . CASSAGTSGKLSYNEQFF TGTGCCAGCAGCGCGGGGACTAGCGGTAAGCTCTCCTACAATGAGCAGTTCTTC
TRBD1 TRBJ2-5 TRBV11-2 . CASSSDRAQETQYF TGTGCCAGCAGCTCCGACAGGGCTCAAGAGACCCAGTACTTC
. TRBJ2-7 TRBV2 . CASSVSGRSYEQYF TGTGCCAGCAGTGTTAGCGGTCGCTCCTACGAGCAGTACTTC
. TRBJ1-3 TRBV6-5 . CASSFANRVGNTIYF TGTGCCAGCAGTTTTGCCAACAGGGTTGGAAACACCATATATTTT
TRBD2 TRBJ2-3 TRBV5-1 . CASSLSGVSTDTQYF TGCGCCAGCAGCTTGAGCGGGGTTAGCACAGATACGCAGTATTTT
TRBD1 TRBJ2-7 TRBV6-1 . CASSVGQGHEQYF TGTGCCAGCAGCGTGGGACAGGGGCACGAGCAGTACTTC
. TRBJ2-3 TRBV19 . CASSMSRVKDTQYF TGTGCCAGTAGTATGAGCAGGGTAAAGGATACGCAGTATTTT
TRBD1 TRBJ2-2 TRBV9 . CASSARTGAPGELFF TGTGCCAGCAGCGCCCGGACAGGGGCTCCCGGGGAGCTGTTTTTT
TRBD2 TRBJ2-3 TRBV10-3 once CAISDWTSGARPSTDTQYF TGTGCCATCAGTGATTGGACTAGCGGGGCCAGACCTAGCACAGATACGCAGTATTTT
TRBD1 TRBJ1-2 TRBV6-6 . CASSYFAGDRDGYTF TGTGCCAGCAGTTACTTTGCAGGAGACAGGGATGGCTACACCTTC
TRBD2 TRBJ2-7 TRBV5-4 once CASSPGGAGGSSYEQYF TGTGCCAGCAGCCCTGGTGGAGCGGGGGGGAGCTCCTACGAGCAGTACTTC
TRBD1 TRBJ1-1 TRBV10-3 once CAISESMGQGATEAFF TGTGCCATCAGTGAGTCGATGGGACAGGGGGCCACTGAAGCTTTCTTT
TRBD1 TRBJ1-3 TRBV5-4 . CASSLGQGPGNTIYF TGTGCCAGCAGCTTGGGACAGGGCCCTGGAAACACCATATATTTT
TRBD2 TRBJ2-1 TRBV28 . CASSAASGEQFF TGTGCCAGCAGTGCCGCTAGCGGTGAGCAGTTCTTC
. TRBJ2-5 TRBV5-1 . CASSLFSAQETQYF TGCGCCAGCAGCTTGTTCTCAGCGCAAGAGACCCAGTACTTC
TRBD1 TRBJ2-5 TRBV13 . CASSTRQGYGETQYF TGTGCCAGCAGCACCCGACAGGGGTATGGGGAGACCCAGTACTTC
. TRBJ2-1 TRBV20-1 . CSAELGNEQFF TGCAGTGCGGAACTAGGGAATGAGCAGTTCTTC
TRBD1 TRBJ2-7 TRBV7-9 . CASSLTGQMVFEQYF TGTGCCAGCAGCCTGACGGGACAGATGGTCTTTGAGCAGTACTTC
. TRBJ1-2 TRBV6-1 . CASSAISYGYTF TGTGCCAGCAGCGCTATTTCCTATGGCTACACCTTC
TRBD1 TRBJ2-3 TRBV5-1 . CASSRSGTGGGADTQYF TGCGCCAGCAGCAGATCCGGGACAGGGGGCGGGGCAGATACGCAGTATTTT
. TRBJ2-7 TRBV14 . CASSVAGSSYEQYF TGTGCCAGCAGCGTGGCGGGCAGCTCCTACGAGCAGTACTTC
. TRBJ2-7 TRBV6-5 . CASSYAAQAITYEQYF TGTGCCAGCAGTTACGCCGCTCAGGCGATTACCTACGAGCAGTACTTC
TRBD1 TRBJ2-7 TRBV5-1 . CASSSTGGLHEQYF TGCGCCAGCAGCTCCACAGGGGGGCTCCACGAGCAGTACTTC
. TRBJ2-3 TRBV10-3 . CAISGGGELTDTQYF TGTGCCATCAGTGGAGGCGGGGAGCTCACAGATACGCAGTATTTT
. TRBJ2-6 TRBV9 once CASSATGSGANVLTF TGTGCCAGCAGCGCGACGGGCTCTGGGGCCAACGTCCTGACTTTC